The entry that follows covers one T cell receptor (beta chain) sequence. Its antigen has not been determined. Base-call qualities are not available, and no considerably larger clone is one nucleotide away. Library creation used 5' RACE. Sequencing was carried out with an Illumina HiSeq 2000. A universal primer binding site was added through template switching, and the final cDNA carried a unique molecular identifier so that TCR cDNA molecules could be counted accurately. Specific primers in the conserved constant-segment region were used to synthesize first-strand cDNA for the TCR alpha and beta chains. To control for contamination, every cDNA library carried two barcodes: a SMART-Mk sample barcode plus Illumina barcodes. Two successive PCR steps introduced TruSeq adapter sequences along with Illumina sample barcodes. The TCR alpha and beta cDNA libraries were sequenced on the Illumina HiSeq platform using custom primers. Processing in the source paper ran as follows. MiGEC was used to process raw reads and extract unique molecular identifiers, and MiXCR was used to find CDR3 positions. Recombination models were inferred per individual with the repgenHMM and IGoR tools using an EM algorithm. The analysis of shared clonotypes was done with the tcR package in R, with sharing normalized by the product of cloneset sizes. To study raw recombination without the effects of thymic and clonal selection, out-of-frame nonproductive sequences were analyzed. The public reads were reanalyzed by TCRdb: fastp trimming at Q25, MiXCR alignment, in-frame beta chains only. Rows are unified per CDR3 protein, each entry keeping the most common DNA and genes. The V and J calls, along with clone size, are taken from TCRdb and not from the paper's own processing. The sample table records about 900,000 distinct CDR3 sequences; approximately 13% of these occur just once. The ten largest clones take up about 1.5% of the sample.

This specimen belongs to a study of identical twins (dated by TCRdb to the mid-2010s). In the study overall: To test whether fetal clonotypes persist, this study deep-sequenced TCR alpha and beta repertoires from monozygotic twins, from unrelated adults of various ages, and from cord blood. To rule out contamination, replicate twin experiments were performed at different times with different library preparation protocols.

Ends trimmed: V by 6 bases, J by 10 bases; bases unmatched to a gene: 13. Looking up the germline V gene yields CDR1 SGHTA and CDR2 FQGNSA. From the cysteine up to the phenylalanine, the CDR3 has a length of 16 residues. Only the CDR3 part of the read is kept: 48 bases, read in frame from the first base. General conclusions and limits of the study: Because the same donors could not be followed over many years, the conclusions relied on cross-sectional statistical analysis. A weaker excess of twin sharing was found in beta out-of-frame sequences because the signal-to-noise ratio was lowered by fewer shared sequences. In monozygotic twins, out-of-frame TCR alpha sharing was systematically underestimated by recombination models, although the models agreed with sharing between unrelated individuals. Compared with coincidental sharing between unrelated individuals, an excess of low generation-probability sequences was observed among out-of-frame TCR alpha sequences shared between twins. Abundant cord blood beta clonotypes carried fewer insertions; young adult naive repertoires showed a weaker similar trend, while memory repertoires showed none. Zero-insertion analyses could be partly confounded by invariant T cells such as MAIT and iNKT, although diverse VJ usage argued against such confounding for most clonotypes.

Only healthy Caucasian donors were included. The twin cohort comprised three pairs of female monozygotic twins, all aged roughly 18 to 30 years. Peripheral blood mononuclear cells were the source from which RNA for the TCR libraries was isolated. These data were also reused for a study on yellow fever vaccine responses in identical twins. As noted in the second study: The T cell response to vaccination in identical twins was reported by the authors to appear partly convergent and partly personalized. In identical twins, the study followed T cell clones that responded to the vaccine with precision.

Recombination connected TRBV7-2 to TRBJ2-1, with TRBD2 identical over 12 junction bases. This clonotype was obtained from a woman aged 18-29 years in good health. Sequencing input: PBMCs. For the CDR3, the sequence is CASSSSTSGRLGEQFF. The nucleotides read TGTGCCAGCAGTTCCTCGACTAGCGGGAGACTCGGAGAGCAGTTCTTC.